Here is one TCR beta chain with its context. Its matching antigen is unknown. This entry is derived from a study of regulatory T cells in long-lasting Graves disease. Study observations and caveats: The researchers studied only peripheral blood, not thyroid tissue. TRBV28, TRBJ1-2 and TRBJ2-5 emerged as the favored segments in persistent disease. Among the persistent patients, about 3,000 public clonotypes were shared, more than the roughly 900 shared among new patients.

Described time point: persistent/refractory GD, antithyroid drugs over 5 years with positive TRAb. Construction of the TCR library relied on RNA isolated from PBMCs. The EDTA tubes were filled with around 9.1 milliliters of drawn peripheral blood. Construction of the TCR beta libraries employed iRepertoire HTBI primers in conjunction with Arm-PCR of CDR3 regions. TCRdb redid the calling of the multiplex PCR reads with MiXCR, one entry per CDR3 protein. The sample yields around 510,000 distinct CDR3 sequences, roughly 20% seen once. CDR3 length: 17 residues. Germline V gene lookup returns CDR1 LGHDT and CDR2 YNNKEL (reference sequence). J gave up 0 bases and V 4 bases, and 7 bases lay outside the gene matches.

Sequenced here: peripheral blood mononuclear cells (PBMCs), sampled when the disease was refractory, from a patient treated with antithyroid drugs. This receptor was identified in a female donor with Graves disease. The chain joins TRBV3-1 to TRBJ1-1; 11 bases match TRBD1. The CDR3: CASSPGTGGIMNTEAFF. The DNA for the CDR3 is TGTGCCAGCAGCCCCGGGACAGGGGGGATCATGAACACTGAAGCTTTCTTT.